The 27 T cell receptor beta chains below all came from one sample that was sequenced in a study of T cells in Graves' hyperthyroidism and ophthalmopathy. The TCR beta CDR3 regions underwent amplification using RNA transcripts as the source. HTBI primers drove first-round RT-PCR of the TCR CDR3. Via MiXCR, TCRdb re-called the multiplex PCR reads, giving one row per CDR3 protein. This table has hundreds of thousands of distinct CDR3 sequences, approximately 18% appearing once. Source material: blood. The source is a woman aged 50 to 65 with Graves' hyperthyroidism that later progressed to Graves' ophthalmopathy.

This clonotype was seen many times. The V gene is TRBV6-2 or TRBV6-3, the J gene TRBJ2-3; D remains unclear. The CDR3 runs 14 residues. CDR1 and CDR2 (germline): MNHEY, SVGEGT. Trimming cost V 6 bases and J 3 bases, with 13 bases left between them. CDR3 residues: CASSSYGRTDTQYF. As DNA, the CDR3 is TGTGCCAGCAGCTCATATGGACGGACAGATACGCAGTATTTT.

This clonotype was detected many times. The CDR3 loop is CASSQATGTTYGYTF. The CDR3 DNA reads TGTGCCAGCAGCCAAGCGACAGGGACCACGTATGGCTACACCTTC. The chain combines TRBV3-1 with TRBJ1-2; TRBD1 aligns across 7 bases. With 1 base clipped from V and 5 bases from J, the junction kept 7 bases outside the gene matches. Germline lookup yields CDR1 LGHDT and CDR2 YNNKEL (reference sequence). This CDR3 comprises 15 residues.

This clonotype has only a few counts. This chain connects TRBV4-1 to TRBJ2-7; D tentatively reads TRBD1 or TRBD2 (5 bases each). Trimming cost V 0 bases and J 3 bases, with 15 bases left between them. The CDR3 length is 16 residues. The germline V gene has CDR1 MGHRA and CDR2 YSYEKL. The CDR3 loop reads CASSQDPGTGYYEQYF. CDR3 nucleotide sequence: TGCGCCAGCAGCCAAGATCCCGGGACGGGATACTACGAGCAGTACTTC.

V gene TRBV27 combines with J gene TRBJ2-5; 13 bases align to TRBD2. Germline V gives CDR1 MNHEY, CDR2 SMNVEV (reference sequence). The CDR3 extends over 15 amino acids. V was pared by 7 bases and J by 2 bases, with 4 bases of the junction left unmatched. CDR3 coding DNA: TGTGCCAGCACCCCACTAGCGGGGGGGCAAGAGACCCAGTACTTC. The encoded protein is CASTPLAGGQETQYF.

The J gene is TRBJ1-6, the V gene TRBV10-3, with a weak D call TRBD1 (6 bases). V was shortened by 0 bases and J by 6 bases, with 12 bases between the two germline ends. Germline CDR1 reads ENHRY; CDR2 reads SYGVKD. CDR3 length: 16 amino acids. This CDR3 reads CAISESGGVGNSPLHF. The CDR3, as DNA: TGTGCCATCAGTGAGTCAGGGGGGGTGGGTAATTCACCCCTCCACTTT.

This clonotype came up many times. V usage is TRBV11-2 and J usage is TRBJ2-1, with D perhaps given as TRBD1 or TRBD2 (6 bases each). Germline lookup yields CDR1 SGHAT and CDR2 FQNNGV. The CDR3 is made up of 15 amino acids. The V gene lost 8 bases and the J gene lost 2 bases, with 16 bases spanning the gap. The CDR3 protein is CASGPPGGPYNEQFF. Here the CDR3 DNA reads TGTGCCAGCGGCCCGCCCGGGGGCCCCTACAATGAGCAGTTCTTC. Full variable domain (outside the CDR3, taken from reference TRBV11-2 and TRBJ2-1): EAGVAQSPRYKIIEKRQSVAFWCNPISGHATLYWYQQILGQGPKLLIQFQNNGVVDDSQLPKDRFSAERLKGVDSTLKIQPAKLEDSAVYLCASGPPGGPYNEQFFGPGTRLTVL.

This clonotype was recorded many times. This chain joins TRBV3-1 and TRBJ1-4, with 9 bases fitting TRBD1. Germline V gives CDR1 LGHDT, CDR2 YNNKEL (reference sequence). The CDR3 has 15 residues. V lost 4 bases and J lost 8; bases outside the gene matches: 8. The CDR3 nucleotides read TGTGCCAGCAGCCCGACACAGGGGGCGGTGGAAAAACTGTTTTTT. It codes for CASSPTQGAVEKLFF.

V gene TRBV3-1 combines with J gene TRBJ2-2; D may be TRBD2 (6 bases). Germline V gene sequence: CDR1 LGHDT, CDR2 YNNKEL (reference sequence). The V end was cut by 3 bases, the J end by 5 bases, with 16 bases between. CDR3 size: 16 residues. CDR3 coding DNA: TGTGCCAGCAGCCAGTCCCCTTGGAGGGGAACCGGGGAGCTGTTTTTT. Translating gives CASSQSPWRGTGELFF.

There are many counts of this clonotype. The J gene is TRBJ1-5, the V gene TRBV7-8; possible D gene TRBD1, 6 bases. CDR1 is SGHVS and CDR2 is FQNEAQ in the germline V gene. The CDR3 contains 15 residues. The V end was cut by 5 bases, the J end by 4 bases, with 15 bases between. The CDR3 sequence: CASSPGVFGNQPQHF. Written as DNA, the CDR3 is TGTGCCAGCAGCCCAGGGGTCTTCGGGAATCAGCCCCAGCATTTT. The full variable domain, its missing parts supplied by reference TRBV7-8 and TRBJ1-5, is GAGVSQSPRYKVAKRGQDVALRCDPISGHVSLFWYQQALGQGPEFLTYFQNEAQLDKSGLPSDRFFAERPEGSVSTLKIQRTQQEDSAVYLCASSPGVFGNQPQHFGDGTRLSIL.

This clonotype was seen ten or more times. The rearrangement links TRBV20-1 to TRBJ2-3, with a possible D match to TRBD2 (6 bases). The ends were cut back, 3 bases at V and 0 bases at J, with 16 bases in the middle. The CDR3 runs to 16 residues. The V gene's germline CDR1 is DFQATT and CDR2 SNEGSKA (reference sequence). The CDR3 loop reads CSASLEGTGSTDTQYF. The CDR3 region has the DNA TGCAGTGCTAGTTTGGAGGGTACCGGCAGCACAGATACGCAGTATTTT.

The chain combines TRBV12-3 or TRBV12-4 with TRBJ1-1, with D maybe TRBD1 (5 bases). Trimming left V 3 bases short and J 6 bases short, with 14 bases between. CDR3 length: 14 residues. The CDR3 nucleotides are TGTGCCAGCAGTTTCGGGCAGGGTAACGCTGAAGCTTTCTTT. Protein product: CASSFGQGNAEAFF.

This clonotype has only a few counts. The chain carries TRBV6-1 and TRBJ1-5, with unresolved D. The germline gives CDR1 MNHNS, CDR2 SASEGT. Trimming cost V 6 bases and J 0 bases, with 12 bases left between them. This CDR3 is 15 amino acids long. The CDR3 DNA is TGTGCCAGCAGATTGGGCCCAACTAGCAATCAGCCCCAGCATTTT. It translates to CASRLGPTSNQPQHF.

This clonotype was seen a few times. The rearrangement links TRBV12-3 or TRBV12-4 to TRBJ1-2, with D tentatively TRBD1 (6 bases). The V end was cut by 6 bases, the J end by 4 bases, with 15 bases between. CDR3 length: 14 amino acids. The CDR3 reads CASRPRGGGYGYTF. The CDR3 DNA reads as TGTGCCAGCAGGCCGAGGGGGGGCGGCTATGGCTACACCTTC.

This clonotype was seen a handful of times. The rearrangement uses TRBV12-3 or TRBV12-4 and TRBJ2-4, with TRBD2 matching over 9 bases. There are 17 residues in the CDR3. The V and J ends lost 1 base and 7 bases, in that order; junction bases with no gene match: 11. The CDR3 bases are TGTGCCAGCAGTTTAGAGGAGGGTAGCGGGGGAGCTAACATTCAGTACTTC. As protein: CASSLEEGSGGANIQYF.

The chain's CDR3 is CAISEQDVEPQHF. In DNA, the CDR3 is TGTGCCATCAGCGAGCAGGACGTTGAGCCCCAGCATTTT. The rearrangement joins TRBV10-3 to TRBJ1-5; D is unresolved. Trimming removed 6 bases from V and 8 bases from J, with 14 bases in between. The germline V gene encodes CDR1 ENHRY and CDR2 SYGVKD. This CDR3 is 13 amino acids long.

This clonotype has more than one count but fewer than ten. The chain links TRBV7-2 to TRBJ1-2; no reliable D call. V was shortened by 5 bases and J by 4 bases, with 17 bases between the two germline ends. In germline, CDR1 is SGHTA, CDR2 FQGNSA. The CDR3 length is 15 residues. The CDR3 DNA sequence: TGTGCCAGCAGCCAAGAATCCAGGATCTCCTATGGCTACACCTTC. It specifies CASSQESRISYGYTF. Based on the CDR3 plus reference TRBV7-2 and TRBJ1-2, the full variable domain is GAGVSQSPSNKVTEKGKDVELRCDPISGHTALYWYRQSLGQGLEFLIYFQGNSAPDKSGLPSDRFSAERTGGSVSTLTIQRTQQEDSAVYLCASSQESRISYGYTFGSGTRLTVV.

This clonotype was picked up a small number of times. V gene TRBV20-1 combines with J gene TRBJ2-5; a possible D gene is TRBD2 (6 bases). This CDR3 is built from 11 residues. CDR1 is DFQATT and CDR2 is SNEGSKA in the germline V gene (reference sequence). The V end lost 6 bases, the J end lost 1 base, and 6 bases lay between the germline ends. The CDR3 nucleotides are TGCAGTGCGGGGGGCCAAGAGACCCAGTACTTC. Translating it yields CSAGGQETQYF.

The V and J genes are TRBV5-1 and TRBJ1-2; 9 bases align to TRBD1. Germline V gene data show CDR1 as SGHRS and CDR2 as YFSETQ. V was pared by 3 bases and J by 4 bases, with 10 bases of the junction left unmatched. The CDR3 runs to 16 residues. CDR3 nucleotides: TGCGCCAGCAGCTCGGGACAGGGAAGGACTGCCTATGGCTACACCTTC. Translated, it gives CASSSGQGRTAYGYTF.

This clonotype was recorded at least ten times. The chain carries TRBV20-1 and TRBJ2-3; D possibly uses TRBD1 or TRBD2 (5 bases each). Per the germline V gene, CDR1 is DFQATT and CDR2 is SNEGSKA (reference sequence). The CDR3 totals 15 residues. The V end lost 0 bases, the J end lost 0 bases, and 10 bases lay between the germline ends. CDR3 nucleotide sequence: TGCAGTGCTAGAGATCATGGGGGTAGCACAGATACGCAGTATTTT. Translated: CSARDHGGSTDTQYF.

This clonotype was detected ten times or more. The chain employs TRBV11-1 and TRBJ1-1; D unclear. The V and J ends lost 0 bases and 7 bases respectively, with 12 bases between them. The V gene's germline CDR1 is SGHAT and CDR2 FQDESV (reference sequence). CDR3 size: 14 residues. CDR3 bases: TGTGCCAGCAGCTTAGCGCGAGGGCGAGGTGAAGCTTTCTTT. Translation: CASSLARGRGEAFF.

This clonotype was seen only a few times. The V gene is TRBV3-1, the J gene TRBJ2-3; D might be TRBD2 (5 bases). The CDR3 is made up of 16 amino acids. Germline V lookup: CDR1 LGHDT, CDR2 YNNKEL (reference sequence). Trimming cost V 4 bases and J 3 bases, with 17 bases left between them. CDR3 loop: CASSRRLSGATDTQYF. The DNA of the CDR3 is TGTGCCAGCAGCCGCCGACTGAGCGGTGCGACAGATACGCAGTATTTT.

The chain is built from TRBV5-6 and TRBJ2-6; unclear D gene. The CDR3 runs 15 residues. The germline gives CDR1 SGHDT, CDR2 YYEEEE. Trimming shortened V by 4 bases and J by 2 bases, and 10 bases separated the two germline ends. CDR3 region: CASSPWAAGANVLTF. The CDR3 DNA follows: TGTGCCAGCAGCCCCTGGGCGGCTGGGGCCAACGTCCTGACTTTC.

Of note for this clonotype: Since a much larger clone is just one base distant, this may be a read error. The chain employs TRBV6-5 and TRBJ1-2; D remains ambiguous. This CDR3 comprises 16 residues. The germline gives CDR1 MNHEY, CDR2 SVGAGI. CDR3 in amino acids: CVSSYHPMRVGYGYTF. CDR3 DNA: TGTGTCAGCAGTTACCACCCTATGAGGGTGGGCTATGGCTACACCTTC.

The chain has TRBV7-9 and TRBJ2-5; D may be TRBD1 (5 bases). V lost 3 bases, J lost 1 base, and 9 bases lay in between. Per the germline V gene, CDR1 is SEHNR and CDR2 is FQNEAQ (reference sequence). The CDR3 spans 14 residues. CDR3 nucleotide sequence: TGTGCCAGCAGCTTCGACAGTCTCCAAGAGACCCAGTACTTC. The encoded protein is CASSFDSLQETQYF. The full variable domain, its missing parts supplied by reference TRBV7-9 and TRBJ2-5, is DTGVSQNPRHKITKRGQNVTFRCDPISEHNRLYWYRQTLGQGPEFLTYFQNEAQLEKSRLLSDRFSAERPKGSFSTLEIQRTEQGDSAMYLCASSFDSLQETQYFGPGTRLLVL.

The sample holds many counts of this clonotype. This CDR3 is CAWSVLGGGFNEQFF. The CDR3 DNA reads TGTGCCTGGAGTGTTCTGGGCGGGGGTTTTAATGAGCAGTTCTTC. The rearrangement uses TRBV30 and TRBJ2-1; 7 bases map to TRBD2. This CDR3 comprises 15 residues. V lost 0 bases and J lost 7; bases outside the gene matches: 9. CDR1 is GTSNPN, CDR2 SVGIG, per germline (reference sequence).

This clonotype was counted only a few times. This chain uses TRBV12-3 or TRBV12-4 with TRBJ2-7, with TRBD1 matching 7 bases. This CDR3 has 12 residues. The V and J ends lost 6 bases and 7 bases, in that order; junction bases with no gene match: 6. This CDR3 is CASSPKQGEQYF. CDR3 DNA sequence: TGTGCCAGCAGCCCCAAACAGGGGGAGCAGTACTTC.

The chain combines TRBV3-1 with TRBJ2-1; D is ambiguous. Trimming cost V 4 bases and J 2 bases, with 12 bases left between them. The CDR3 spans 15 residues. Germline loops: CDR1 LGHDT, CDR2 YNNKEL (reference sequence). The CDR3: CASSPQVGPYNEQFF. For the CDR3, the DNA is TGTGCCAGCAGCCCTCAGGTTGGGCCCTACAATGAGCAGTTCTTC.